This TCR beta chain was retrieved from a study of cytomegalovirus exposure and HLA in healthy donors. Whole-study results and caveats: The study listed some 160 cytomegalovirus-associated TCR beta chains. For most TCR beta V segments, an earlier analysis put the productive rate at about 87% or about 30% of the time.

This clone showed up just a few times. The antigen is unknown. The PCR ran on 60 Vbeta and 13 Jbeta primers. Sequencing used immunoSEQ multiplex PCR; TCRdb keeps in-frame clones, though not all of them. The table records about 160,000 clones, more than 80% of them present only once. Trimming shortened V by 0 bases and J by 2 bases, and 4 bases separated the two germline ends. Per the germline V gene, CDR1 is SGDLS and CDR2 is YYNGEE. The CDR3 has 13 residues. Sequenced: PBMCs. This chain links TRBV9 with TRBJ2-3; D ambiguous. The receptor comes from a woman aged 50 to 60 in good health and CMV-seronegative. The DNA of the CDR3 is TGTGCCAGCAGCGTAGCTCCCACAGATACGCAGTATTTT. Its translation: CASSVAPTDTQYF.